The subject of this entry is one TCR beta chain. This receptor's antigen is unknown. No base qualities exist here, and no much larger clone lies one base off it. The library was built by means of the immunoSEQ multiplex PCR assay. Sourced from immuneACCESS, this table was stored by TCRdb with only in-frame sequences that have V and J called. A share of the clones is absent; for the studies checked, an unresolved V gene accounts for under half, and the remainder has no known explanation. The sample table contains approximately 100,000 clones; only one count was recorded for 85% to 95% of them. Jointly, the top ten make up 0.93% of the sample. This sample stems from a study of T cell changes during pregnancy in multiple sclerosis (dated by TCRdb to between 2019 and 2020). Regarding the study in general: The study examined how the T cell repertoire changed over the course of pregnancy in women with multiple sclerosis.

The germline V gene (reference sequence) supplies CDR1 MNHNY and CDR2 SVGAGI. The CDR3, cysteine through phenylalanine, is 14 amino acids long. The CDR3 DNA has 42 bases and is translated from base 1. V is shortened by 6 bases, J by 4 bases, and the region joining them spans 15 bases. The sequence is built from TRBV6-6 and TRBJ1-2; matching of 5 bases hints at TRBD1 as the D gene. This TCR came from a female donor with multiple sclerosis, enrolled in a pregnancy study. The starting material was peripheral blood, obtained after pregnancy. CDR3 protein: CASRPRQTPYGYTF. The DNA reads as follows: TGTGCCAGCAGACCTCGACAGACCCCCTATGGCTACACCTTC.